Presented here are 27 T cell receptor beta chains from one specimen sequenced in a study of T cell responses to AZD1222 COVID-19 vaccine. Clones were sequenced by immunoSEQ multiplex PCR, and TCRdb holds only the in-frame ones, with some missing. The table lists 150,000 to 180,000 clones, roughly nine tenths of them singletons. The source material was peripheral blood, sampled on day 0 of MenACWY control vaccination. The receptors originated from an adult in good health.

This chain connects TRBV28 to TRBJ1-2; 9 positions agree with TRBD1. The CDR3 is 14 residues long. Germline assignment: CDR1 MDHEN and CDR2 SYDVKM. J lost 8 bases, V lost 6 bases, and 10 bases had no gene match. CDR3 loop: CASSPAGTGQGYTF. The CDR3 DNA is TGTGCCAGCAGCCCCGCCGGGACAGGGCAGGGCTACACCTTC.

The chain is built from TRBV11-3 and TRBJ2-3, with 9 nucleotides matching TRBD2. V gave up 6 bases and J gave up 3 bases; unmatched junction bases: 7. The CDR3 is 15 amino acids. Germline V gives CDR1 SGHNT, CDR2 YENEEA. In DNA, the CDR3 is TGTGCCAGCAGTCCCGGACTAGCGATTACAGATACGCAGTATTTT. Residues: CASSPGLAITDTQYF.

This clone appeared once. The chain has TRBV12-5 and TRBJ1-1, with D unclear. Trimming pared 4 bases from V and 4 bases from J, leaving 13 bases between. The CDR3 has 14 residues. Per germline, CDR1 LGHNT and CDR2 FRNRAP. CDR3 loop: CASGYVSPTTEAFF. The DNA of the CDR3 is TGTGCTAGTGGTTATGTCAGCCCGACCACTGAAGCTTTCTTT.

The rearrangement uses TRBV9 and TRBJ2-7; 9 bases are shared with TRBD2. There are 15 residues in the CDR3. Germline assignment: CDR1 SGDLS and CDR2 YYNGEE. V trimming: 3 bases; J trimming: 5 bases; junction bases outside the gene matches: 9. Here the CDR3 reads CASSAFSAGGNEQYF. DNA of the CDR3: TGTGCCAGCAGCGCCTTCTCGGCGGGAGGGAACGAGCAGTACTTC. Variable domain in full (rest from reference TRBV9 and TRBJ2-7): DSGVTQTPKHLITATGQRVTLRCSPRSGDLSVYWYQQSLDQGLQFLIQYYNGEERAKGNILERFSAQQFPDLHSELNLSSLELGDSALYFCASSAFSAGGNEQYFGPGTRLTVT.

The chain combines TRBV5-1 with TRBJ2-1; D gene ambiguous. The CDR3 runs to 16 residues. With 4 bases removed from V and 15 bases from J, the gap between germline ends came to 29 bases. Germline V gene sequence: CDR1 SGHRS, CDR2 YFSETQ. CDR3 DNA sequence: TGCGCCAGCAGCCTAGACATGCTTATGGTTCGGCGGTCCATGTTCTTC. This encodes CASSLDMLMVRRSMFF.

The V call is TRBV29-1, the J call TRBJ2-1; 8 bases are a match to TRBD2. V shed 4 bases and J 9 bases; nucleotides not matched to a gene: 8. Germline V gene lookup returns CDR1 SQVTM and CDR2 ANQGSEA. CDR3 length: 13 residues. CDR3 nucleotides: TGCAGCGTTGTTCCCGGGGGGGTTCCTGAGCAGTTCTTC. Encoded protein: CSVVPGGVPEQFF.

This CDR3 is CASSGTAEETQYF. The CDR3 DNA follows: TGTGCCAGCAGCGGGACAGCCGAAGAGACCCAGTACTTC. The chain carries TRBV5-4 and TRBJ2-5, with 7 nucleotides matching TRBD1. J gave up 3 bases and V 4 bases, and 3 bases lay outside the gene matches. Germline V lookup: CDR1 SGHNT, CDR2 YYREEE (reference sequence). The CDR3 is 13 residues long.

This clone was seen once. CDR3 loop: CASKTTSGQETQYF. The CDR3 region has the DNA TGCGCCAGCAAGACGACTAGCGGCCAAGAGACCCAGTACTTC. The chain links TRBV5-1 to TRBJ2-5; 9 bases are a match to TRBD2. Germline lookup yields CDR1 SGHRS and CDR2 YFSETQ. This CDR3 comprises 14 residues. Germline trimming cut 6 bases from V and 1 base from J; bases unmatched to any gene: 4.

This clone was picked up one time. V is TRBV7-8 and J is TRBJ1-1; D perhaps matches TRBD1 (5 bases). In germline, CDR1 is SGHVS, CDR2 FQNEAQ. V lost 4 bases, J lost 1 base, and 13 bases lay in between. CDR3 length: 15 amino acids. The CDR3 nucleotides are TGTGCCAGCAGCTGGGGACTTAGGGGGAACACTGAAGCTTTCTTT. Amino acids: CASSWGLRGNTEAFF.

The chain joins TRBV5-4 to TRBJ2-2; 10 positions match TRBD2. CDR1 and CDR2 from the germline V gene are SGHNT and YYREEE (reference sequence). There are 15 residues in the CDR3. V shed 3 bases, J shed 5 bases, and the junction held 4 bases outside the gene matches. DNA for the CDR3: TGTGCCAGCAGCTATAGCGGGAGGATTACCGGGGAGCTGTTTTTT. Its protein product is CASSYSGRITGELFF.

V usage is TRBV10-3 and J usage is TRBJ2-2, with TRBD2 matching 13 bases. Losses at the gene ends were 10 bases for V and 1 base for J; bases not matched to a gene: 6. This CDR3 contains 16 residues. From germline, CDR1 is ENHRY and CDR2 SYGVKD. The DNA of the CDR3 is TGTGCCACCAAACTAGCGGGAGGGATGAACACCGGGGAGCTGTTTTTT. Translated: CATKLAGGMNTGELFF.

The chain is built from TRBV4-2 and TRBJ2-2; D gene uncertain. CDR3 size: 15 residues. Trimming took off 0 bases at V and 3 bases at J, with 8 bases between the two ends. Germline assignment: CDR1 LGHNA and CDR2 YNFKEQ. CDR3 loop: CASSQERADTGELFF. The CDR3 DNA reads TGTGCCAGCAGCCAAGAAAGGGCGGACACCGGGGAGCTGTTTTTT.

CDR3 sequence (DNA): TGTGCCAGCAGCAATACCTACGAGCAGTACTTC. Its translation is CASSNTYEQYF. This chain links TRBV11-2 with TRBJ2-7; D is undetermined. Germline V gene data show CDR1 as SGHAT and CDR2 as FQNNGV. The CDR3 contains 11 residues. Between the trimmed V and J ends, which lost 5 bases and 2 bases, there was a span of 4 bases.

The chain has TRBV18 and TRBJ2-1; D gene uncertain. CDR1 is KGHSH and CDR2 is LQKENI in the germline V gene. Deletions cut 3 bases from V and 7 bases from J, with 13 bases between. The CDR3 has 14 amino acids. CDR3 in DNA: TGTGCCAGCTCACCTCGTCAGAGCGCGAATGAGCAGTTCTTC. This sequence encodes CASSPRQSANEQFF.

The chain recombines TRBV7-2 with TRBJ2-1; 7 bases fit TRBD2. CDR3 length equals 15 residues. CDR1 and CDR2 (germline): SGHTA, FQGNSA. Losses at the gene ends were 1 base for V and 2 bases for J; bases not matched to a gene: 2. CDR3 amino acids: CASSLGGLPYNEQFF. The CDR3 DNA reads TGTGCCAGCAGCTTAGGGGGACTACCCTACAATGAGCAGTTCTTC.

The chain uses TRBV7-3 and TRBJ2-6, with 8 bases fitting TRBD1. The J segment lost 1 base and the V segment lost 4 bases, leaving 9 bases of the junction unmatched. The CDR3 is made up of 18 amino acids. Germline values: CDR1 SGHTA, CDR2 FQGTGA. CDR3: CASSSSDRALSGANVLTF. The CDR3 DNA follows: TGTGCCAGCAGCTCATCGGACAGGGCTCTGTCTGGGGCCAACGTCCTGACTTTC. The full variable domain, with the rest looked up from reference TRBV7-3 and TRBJ2-6, is GAGVSQTPSNKVTEKGKYVELRCDPISGHTALYWYRQSLGQGPEFLIYFQGTGAADDSGLPNDRFFAVRPEGSVSTLKIQRTERGDSAVYLCASSSSDRALSGANVLTFGAGSRLTVL.

The rearrangement links TRBV6-1 to TRBJ2-7; D may be TRBD2 (6 bases). The CDR3 extends over 15 amino acids. Trimming left V 0 bases short and J 4 bases short, with 13 bases between. Germline lookup yields CDR1 MNHNS and CDR2 SASEGT. The chain's CDR3 is CASSEAHGGGYEQYV. The CDR3 DNA reads as TGTGCCAGCAGTGAAGCGCACGGGGGAGGATACGAGCAGTACGTC.

The chain joins TRBV11-3 to TRBJ1-1; 11 bases align to TRBD1. The CDR3 extends over 15 amino acids. Germline CDR1 is SGHNT and CDR2 is YENEEA. J lost 7 bases, V lost 3 bases, and 7 bases had no gene match. The CDR3 nucleotides are TGTGCCAGCAGCTTCGGACAGGGGGCTGGCGGTGAAGCTTTCTTT. This codes for CASSFGQGAGGEAFF.

The rearrangement uses TRBV21-1 and TRBJ2-7; TRBD2, the table's D call, lacks a check against the DNA. TRBV21-1 is tagged as a pseudogene. The CDR3 loop spans 17 amino acids. CDR3 DNA sequence: TGTGCCAGCAGCAAAGGGAATAGCGGGAGGGCCCGGTCAGGGCAGTACTTC. Translating it yields CASSKGNSGRARSGQYF.

The chain is built from TRBV10-2 and TRBJ1-2, with a tentative D call TRBD1 (5 bases). The CDR3 consists of 15 residues. V shed 3 bases and J shed 5 bases, with 16 bases lying between them. Germline values: CDR1 WSHSY, CDR2 SAAADI. The CDR3 is CASSDGAGRVYGYTF. The CDR3 region has the DNA TGCGCCAGCAGTGACGGGGCAGGACGGGTTTATGGCTACACCTTC.

The chain joins TRBV7-9 to TRBJ1-1, with 9 bases matching TRBD1. After removal of 2 bases from V and 8 bases from J, the junction contained 9 bases not matched to a gene. CDR3 length: 15 residues. Germline CDR1 and CDR2: SEHNR and FQNEAQ (reference sequence). CDR3 in amino acids: CASSLTGGRSAEAFF. CDR3 in DNA: TGTGCCAGCAGCTTAACAGGGGGCCGGTCAGCGGAAGCTTTCTTT.

The rearrangement links TRBV3-1 (or the pseudogene TRBV3-2) to TRBJ1-4; TRBD1 might be the D (6 bases). This CDR3 contains 14 residues. Germline CDR1 LGHDT, CDR2 YNNKEL (reference sequence). The germline V and J ends were trimmed by 6 bases and 4 bases, with 12 bases remaining between them. CDR3: CASREQGINEKLFF. CDR3 sequence (DNA): TGTGCCAGCAGAGAACAGGGAATTAATGAAAAACTGTTTTTT.

The chain uses TRBV15 and TRBJ2-6; 12 bases map to TRBD1. This CDR3 region has 18 residues. In germline, CDR1 is LNHNV, CDR2 YYDKDF (reference sequence). With V trimmed by 3 bases and J by 3 bases, 6 bases remained unmatched. CDR3 residues: CATSRGDRGLIGANVLTF. The DNA for the CDR3 is TGTGCCACCAGCAGGGGGGACAGGGGGCTAATTGGGGCCAACGTCCTGACTTTC. Drawing the rest from reference TRBV15 and TRBJ2-6, the complete variable domain is DAMVIQNPRYQVTQFGKPVTLSCSQTLNHNVMYWYQQKSSQAPKLLFHYYDKDFNNEADTPDNFQSRRPNTSFCFLDIRSPGLGDTAMYLCATSRGDRGLIGANVLTFGAGSRLTVL.

This clone was counted once. The gene calls are TRBV9 and TRBJ1-1; D uncertain. The CDR3 sequence is 13 residues long. CDR1 is SGDLS, CDR2 YYNGEE, per germline. V dropped 3 bases and J dropped 1 base, with 7 bases sitting between them. CDR3 DNA: TGTGCCAGCAGCGCTGCCCCGAACACTGAAGCTTTCTTT. It encodes CASSAAPNTEAFF.

This chain joins TRBV19 and TRBJ1-1; D unclear. Deletions cut 7 bases from V and 0 bases from J, with 15 bases between. This CDR3 spans 15 amino acids. The V gene's germline CDR1 is LNHDA and CDR2 SQIVND (reference sequence). The CDR3 bases are TGTGCCAGTATGGAACAGAGGAGTATGAACACTGAAGCTTTCTTT. It specifies CASMEQRSMNTEAFF.

CDR3 coding DNA: TGTGCCAGCAGTTTATGGCAGACCAAGAACACTGAAGCTTTCTTT. Protein: CASSLWQTKNTEAFF. The chain employs TRBV28 and TRBJ1-1; D is undetermined. V was cut by 0 bases and J by 1 base, with 9 bases left in between. The CDR3 runs to 15 residues. The germline gives CDR1 MDHEN, CDR2 SYDVKM.

The genes are TRBV6-5 and TRBJ1-2, with a weak D call TRBD1 (6 bases). Trimming stripped 7 bases from V and 4 bases from J, with 16 bases between. In germline, CDR1 is MNHEY, CDR2 SVGAGI. The CDR3 loop spans 14 amino acids. CDR3 sequence reads: CASKGSGVFYGYTF. For the CDR3, the DNA is TGTGCCAGCAAGGGCTCAGGGGTATTCTATGGCTACACCTTC.